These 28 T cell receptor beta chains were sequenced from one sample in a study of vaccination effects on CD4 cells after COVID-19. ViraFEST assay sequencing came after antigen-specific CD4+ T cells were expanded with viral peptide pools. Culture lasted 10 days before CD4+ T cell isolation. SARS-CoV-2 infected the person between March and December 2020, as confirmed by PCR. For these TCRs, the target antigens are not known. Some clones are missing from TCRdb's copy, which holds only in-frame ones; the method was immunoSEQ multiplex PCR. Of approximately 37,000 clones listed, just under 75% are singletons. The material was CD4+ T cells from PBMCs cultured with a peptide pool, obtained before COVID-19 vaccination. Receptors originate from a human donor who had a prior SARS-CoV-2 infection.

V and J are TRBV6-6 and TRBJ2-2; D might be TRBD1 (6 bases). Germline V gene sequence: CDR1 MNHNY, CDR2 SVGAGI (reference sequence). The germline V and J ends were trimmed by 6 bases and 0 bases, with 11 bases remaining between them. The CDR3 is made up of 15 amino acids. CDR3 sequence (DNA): TGTGCCAGCAGCCAAGGGGGATCGAACACCGGGGAGCTGTTTTTT. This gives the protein CASSQGGSNTGELFF.

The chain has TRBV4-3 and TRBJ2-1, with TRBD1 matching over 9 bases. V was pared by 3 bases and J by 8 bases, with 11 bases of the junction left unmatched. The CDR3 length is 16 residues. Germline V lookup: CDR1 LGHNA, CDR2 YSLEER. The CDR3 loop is CASSQARDRELDEQFF. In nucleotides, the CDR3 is TGCGCCAGCAGCCAGGCCCGGGACAGGGAATTGGATGAGCAGTTCTTC.

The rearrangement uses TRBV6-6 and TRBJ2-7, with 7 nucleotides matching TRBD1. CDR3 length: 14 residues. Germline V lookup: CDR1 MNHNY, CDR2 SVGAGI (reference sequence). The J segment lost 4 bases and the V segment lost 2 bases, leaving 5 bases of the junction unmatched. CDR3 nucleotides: TGTGCCAGCAGTTACGGGGGACAGTCTTACGAGCAGTACTTC. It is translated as CASSYGGQSYEQYF.

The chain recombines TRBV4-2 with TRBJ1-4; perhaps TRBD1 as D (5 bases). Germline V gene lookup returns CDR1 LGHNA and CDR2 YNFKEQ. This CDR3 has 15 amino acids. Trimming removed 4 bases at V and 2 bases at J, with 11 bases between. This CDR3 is CASSLNRQTNEKLFF. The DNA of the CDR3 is TGTGCCAGCAGCCTCAACAGGCAGACTAATGAAAAACTGTTTTTT.

The CDR3 DNA sequence: TGCGCCAGCAGCATCCGGGACAGGGGGCGTCTCGAGCAGTACTTC. This gives the protein CASSIRDRGRLEQYF. This rearrangement joins TRBV5-1 to TRBJ2-7; 12 nucleotides match TRBD1. Losses at the gene ends were 4 bases for V and 6 bases for J; bases not matched to a gene: 8. The CDR3 is 15 residues long. Germline loops: CDR1 SGHRS, CDR2 YFSETQ.

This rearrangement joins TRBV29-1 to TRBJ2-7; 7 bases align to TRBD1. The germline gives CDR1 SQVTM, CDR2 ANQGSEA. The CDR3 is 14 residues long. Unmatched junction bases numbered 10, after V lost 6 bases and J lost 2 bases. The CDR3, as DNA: TGCAGCGTGGTGTTAGGACAGGCCGCCTACGAGCAGTACTTC. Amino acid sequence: CSVVLGQAAYEQYF.

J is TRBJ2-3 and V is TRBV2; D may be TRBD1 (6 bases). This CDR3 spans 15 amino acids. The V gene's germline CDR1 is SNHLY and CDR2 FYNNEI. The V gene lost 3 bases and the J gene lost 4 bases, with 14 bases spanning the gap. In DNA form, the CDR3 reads TGTGCCAGCAGTGACCCCCTGGCAGGGGCAGATACGCAGTATTTT. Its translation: CASSDPLAGADTQYF.

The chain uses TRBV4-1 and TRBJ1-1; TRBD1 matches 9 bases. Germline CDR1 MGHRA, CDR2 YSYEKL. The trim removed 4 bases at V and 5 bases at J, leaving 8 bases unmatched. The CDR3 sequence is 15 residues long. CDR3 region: CASSLGRDRETEAFF. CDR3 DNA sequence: TGCGCCAGCAGCCTAGGTAGGGACAGGGAAACTGAAGCTTTCTTT.

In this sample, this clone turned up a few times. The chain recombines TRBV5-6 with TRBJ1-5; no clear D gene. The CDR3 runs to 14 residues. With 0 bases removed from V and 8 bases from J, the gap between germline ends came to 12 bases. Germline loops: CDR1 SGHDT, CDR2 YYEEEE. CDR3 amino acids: CASSLGGLGKPQHF. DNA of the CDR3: TGTGCCAGCAGCTTGGGGGGTTTGGGTAAGCCCCAGCATTTT.

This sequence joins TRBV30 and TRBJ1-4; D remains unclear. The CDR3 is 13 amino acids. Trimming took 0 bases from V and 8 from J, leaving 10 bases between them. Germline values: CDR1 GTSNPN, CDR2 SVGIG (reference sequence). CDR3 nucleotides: TGTGCCTGGAGTGTACGGAGGAACGAAAAACTGTTTTTT. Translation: CAWSVRRNEKLFF.

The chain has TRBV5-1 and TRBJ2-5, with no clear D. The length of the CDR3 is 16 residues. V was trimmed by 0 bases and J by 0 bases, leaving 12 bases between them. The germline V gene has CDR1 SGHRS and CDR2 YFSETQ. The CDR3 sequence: CASSLASMSDQETQYF. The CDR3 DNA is TGCGCCAGCAGCTTGGCCTCCATGTCAGACCAAGAGACCCAGTACTTC.

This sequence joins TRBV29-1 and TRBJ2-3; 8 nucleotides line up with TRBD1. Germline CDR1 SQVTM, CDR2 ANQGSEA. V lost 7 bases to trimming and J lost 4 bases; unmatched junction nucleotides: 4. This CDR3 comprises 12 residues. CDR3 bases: TGCAGCGGACTGACAGGGGCAGATACGCAGTATTTT. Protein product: CSGLTGADTQYF.

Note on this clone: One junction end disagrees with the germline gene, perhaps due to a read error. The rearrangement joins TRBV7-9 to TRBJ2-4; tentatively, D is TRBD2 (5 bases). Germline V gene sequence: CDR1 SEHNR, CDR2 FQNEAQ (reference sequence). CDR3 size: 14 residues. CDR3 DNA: TGTGCCAGCAGCTTAGACCTAGCCCAAAACATTCAGTACTTC. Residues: CASSLDLAQNIQYF.

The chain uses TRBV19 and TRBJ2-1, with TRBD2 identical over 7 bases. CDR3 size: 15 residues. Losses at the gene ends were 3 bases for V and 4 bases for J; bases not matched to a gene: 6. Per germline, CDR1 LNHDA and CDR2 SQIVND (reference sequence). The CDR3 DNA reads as TGTGCCAGTAGTATCCCGGGACTAATATACAATGAGCAGTTCTTC. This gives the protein CASSIPGLIYNEQFF. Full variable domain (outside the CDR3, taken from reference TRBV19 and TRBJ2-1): DGGITQSPKYLFRKEGQNVTLSCEQNLNHDAMYWYRQDPGQGLRLIYYSQIVNDFQKGDIAEGYSVSREKKESFPLTVTSAQKNPTAFYLCASSIPGLIYNEQFFGPGTRLTVL.

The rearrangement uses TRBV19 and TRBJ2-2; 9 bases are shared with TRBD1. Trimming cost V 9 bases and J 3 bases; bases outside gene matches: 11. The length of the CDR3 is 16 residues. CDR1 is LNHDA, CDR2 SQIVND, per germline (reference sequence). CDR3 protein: CASQLPGQGDTGELFF. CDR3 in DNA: TGTGCCAGCCAACTACCGGGACAGGGAGACACCGGGGAGCTGTTTTTT.

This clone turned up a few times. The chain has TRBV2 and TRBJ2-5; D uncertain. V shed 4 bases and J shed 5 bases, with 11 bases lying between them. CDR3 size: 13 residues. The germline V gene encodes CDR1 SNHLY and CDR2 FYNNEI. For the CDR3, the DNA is TGTGCCAGCAGTGGGGTTTTCGAGGAGACCCAGTACTTC. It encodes CASSGVFEETQYF.

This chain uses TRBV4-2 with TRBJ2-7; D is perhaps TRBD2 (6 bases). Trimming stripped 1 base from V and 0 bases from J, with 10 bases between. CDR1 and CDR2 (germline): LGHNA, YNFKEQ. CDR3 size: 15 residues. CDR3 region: CASSQGLESSYEQYF. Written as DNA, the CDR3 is TGTGCCAGCAGCCAAGGACTAGAGAGCTCCTACGAGCAGTACTTC.

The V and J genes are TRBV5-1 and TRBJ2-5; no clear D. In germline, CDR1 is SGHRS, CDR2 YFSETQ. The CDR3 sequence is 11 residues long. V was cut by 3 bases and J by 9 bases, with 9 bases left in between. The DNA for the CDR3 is TGCGCCAGCAGCTCTGAATACGCCCAGTACTTC. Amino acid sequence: CASSSEYAQYF. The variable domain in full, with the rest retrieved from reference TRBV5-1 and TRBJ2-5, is KAGVTQTPRYLIKTRGQQVTLSCSPISGHRSVSWYQQTPGQGLQFLFEYFSETQRNKGNFPGRFSGRQFSNSRSEMNVSTLELGDSALYLCASSSEYAQYFGPGTRLLVL.

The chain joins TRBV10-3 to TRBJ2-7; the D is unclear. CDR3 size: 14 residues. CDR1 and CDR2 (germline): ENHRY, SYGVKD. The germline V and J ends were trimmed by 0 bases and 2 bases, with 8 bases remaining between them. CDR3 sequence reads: CAISESSGAYEQYF. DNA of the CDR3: TGTGCCATCAGTGAGTCGTCAGGAGCCTACGAGCAGTACTTC.

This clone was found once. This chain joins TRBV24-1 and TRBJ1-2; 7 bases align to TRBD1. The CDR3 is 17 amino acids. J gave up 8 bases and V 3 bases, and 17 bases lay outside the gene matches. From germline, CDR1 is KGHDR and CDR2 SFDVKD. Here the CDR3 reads CATSDPKGGYDSTGYTF. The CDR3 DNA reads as TGTGCCACCAGTGATCCGAAAGGGGGCTACGATAGTACGGGCTACACCTTC.

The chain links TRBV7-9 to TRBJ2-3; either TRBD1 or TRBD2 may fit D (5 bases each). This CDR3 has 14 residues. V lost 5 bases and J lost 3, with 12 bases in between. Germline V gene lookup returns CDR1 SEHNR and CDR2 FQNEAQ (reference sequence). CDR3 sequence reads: CASSPGDPTDTQYF. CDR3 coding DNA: TGTGCCAGCAGCCCTGGGGACCCAACAGATACGCAGTATTTT.

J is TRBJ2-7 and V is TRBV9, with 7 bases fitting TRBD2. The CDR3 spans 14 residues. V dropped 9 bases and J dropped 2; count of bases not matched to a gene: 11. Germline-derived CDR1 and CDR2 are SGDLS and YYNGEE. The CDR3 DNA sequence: TGTGCCACCCCCGGAGCGGGACCCACCTACGAGCAGTACTTC. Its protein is CATPGAGPTYEQYF.

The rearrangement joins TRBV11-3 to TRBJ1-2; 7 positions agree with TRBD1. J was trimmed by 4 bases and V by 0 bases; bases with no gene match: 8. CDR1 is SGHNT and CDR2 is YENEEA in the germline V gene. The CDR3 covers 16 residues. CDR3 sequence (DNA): TGTGCCAGCAGCTTAGAAGGGAGAGGGGGCGTCTATGGCTACACCTTC. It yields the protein CASSLEGRGGVYGYTF.

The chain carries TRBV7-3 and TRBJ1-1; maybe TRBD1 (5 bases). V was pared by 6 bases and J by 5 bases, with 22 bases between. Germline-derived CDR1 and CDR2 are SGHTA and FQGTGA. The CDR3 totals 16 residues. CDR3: CASSPGQFELGTEAFF. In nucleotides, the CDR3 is TGTGCCAGCAGTCCTGGACAATTCGAACTGGGGACTGAAGCTTTCTTT.

The CDR3 DNA reads as TGCGCCAGCACACCAGACAGGGGGGGGTACAATGAGCAGTTCTTC. This encodes CASTPDRGGYNEQFF. The gene calls are TRBV5-1 and TRBJ2-1; 9 bases map to TRBD1. V lost 6 bases and J lost 4; bases outside the gene matches: 8. The CDR3 totals 15 residues. CDR1 and CDR2 (germline): SGHRS, YFSETQ.

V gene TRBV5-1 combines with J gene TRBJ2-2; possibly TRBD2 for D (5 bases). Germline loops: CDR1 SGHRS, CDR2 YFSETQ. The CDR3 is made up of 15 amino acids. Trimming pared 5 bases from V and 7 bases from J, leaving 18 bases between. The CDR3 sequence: CASSRRGGEGGELFF. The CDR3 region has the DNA TGCGCCAGCAGTCGCCGGGGTGGAGAAGGCGGGGAGCTGTTTTTT.

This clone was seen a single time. The CDR3 DNA sequence: TGTGCCACCAGCAGAGATTGGTACAGGGATTATCAGCCCCAGCATTTT. This sequence encodes CATSRDWYRDYQPQHF. This chain links TRBV15 with TRBJ1-5; weak D call: TRBD1 (6 bases). Looked up from germline, CDR1 is LNHNV and CDR2 is YYDKDF (reference sequence). The V gene lost 0 bases and the J gene lost 5 bases, with 14 bases spanning the gap. The CDR3 extends over 16 amino acids.

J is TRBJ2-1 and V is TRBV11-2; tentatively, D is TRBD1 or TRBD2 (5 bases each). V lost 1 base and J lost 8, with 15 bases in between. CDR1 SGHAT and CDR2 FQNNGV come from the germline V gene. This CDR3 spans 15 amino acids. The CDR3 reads CASSLGGLELDEQFF. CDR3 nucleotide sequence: TGTGCCAGCAGCTTAGGGGGGTTAGAATTGGATGAGCAGTTCTTC. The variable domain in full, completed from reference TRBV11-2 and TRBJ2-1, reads EAGVAQSPRYKIIEKRQSVAFWCNPISGHATLYWYQQILGQGPKLLIQFQNNGVVDDSQLPKDRFSAERLKGVDSTLKIQPAKLEDSAVYLCASSLGGLELDEQFFGPGTRLTVL.